What follows are 18 T cell receptor beta chains derived from one specimen sequenced in a study of cytomegalovirus exposure and HLA in healthy donors. PCR primers comprised 60 Vbeta and 13 Jbeta primers. Sequencing used immunoSEQ multiplex PCR; TCRdb keeps in-frame clones, though not all of them. The table records about 55,000 clones, about 82% of them present only once. Sequencing was carried out using PBMCs. Receptors originate from a man aged 25-40 years in good health and CMV-seronegative.

J is TRBJ2-1 and V is TRBV28, with 8 bases fitting TRBD2. Trimming took 6 bases from V and 3 from J; bases not matched to a gene: 7. In germline, CDR1 is MDHEN, CDR2 SYDVKM. This CDR3 region has 15 residues. The CDR3 protein is CASRRSGGVYNEQFF. The CDR3 bases are TGTGCCAGCAGACGGAGCGGGGGAGTCTACAATGAGCAGTTCTTC. Using reference TRBV28 and TRBJ2-1 for the parts outside the CDR3, the full variable domain is DVKVTQSSRYLVKRTGEKVFLECVQDMDHENMFWYRQDPGLGLRLIYFSYDVKMKEKGDIPEGYSVSREKKERFSLILESASTNQTSMYLCASRRSGGVYNEQFFGPGTRLTVL.

The rearrangement uses TRBV19 and TRBJ2-1; 8 bases map to TRBD2. The length of the CDR3 is 16 residues. With 2 bases clipped from V and 4 bases from J, the junction kept 7 bases outside the gene matches. Germline-derived CDR1 and CDR2 are LNHDA and SQIVND (reference sequence). Written as DNA, the CDR3 is TGTGCCAGTAGTATATTGGCTAGCGGGCCGTACAATGAGCAGTTCTTC. This sequence encodes CASSILASGPYNEQFF.

The rearrangement joins TRBV7-9 to TRBJ1-5; D unclear. Germline V gives CDR1 SEHNR, CDR2 FQNEAQ (reference sequence). This CDR3 region has 12 residues. V lost 3 bases and J lost 7, with 7 bases in between. Here the CDR3 reads CASSFEEQPQHF. The CDR3 region has the DNA TGTGCCAGCAGCTTTGAGGAGCAGCCCCAGCATTTT.

The CDR3 region is CASFGGGRGLAGGSLTQYF. DNA of the CDR3: TGTGCCAGCTTCGGGGGGGGGCGAGGACTAGCGGGAGGCTCCTTAACGCAGTATTTT. The V and J genes are TRBV27 and TRBJ2-3, with 14 bases matching TRBD2. The CDR3 spans 19 residues. Germline loops: CDR1 MNHEY, CDR2 SMNVEV (reference sequence). V shed 8 bases and J 9 bases; nucleotides not matched to a gene: 22.

This clone was picked up one time. V gene TRBV2 combines with J gene TRBJ2-7; 7 bases line up with TRBD1. Germline CDR1 and CDR2: SNHLY and FYNNEI. Losses at the gene ends were 4 bases for V and 3 bases for J; bases not matched to a gene: 0. The CDR3 consists of 12 residues. CDR3 amino acids: CASSGQGYEQYF. The CDR3 bases are TGTGCCAGCAGTGGACAGGGCTACGAGCAGTACTTC.

The DNA for the CDR3 is TGTGCCTGGAGTACAGGGTTCCATGGCTACACCTTC. Translation: CAWSTGFHGYTF. The chain joins TRBV30 to TRBJ1-2, with D maybe TRBD1 (6 bases). CDR1 and CDR2 (germline): GTSNPN, SVGIG (reference sequence). The germline V and J ends were trimmed by 2 bases and 6 bases, with 10 bases remaining between them. CDR3 length: 12 residues.

The chain uses TRBV5-6 and TRBJ2-1; 7 nucleotides line up with TRBD1. V shed 0 bases, J shed 2 bases, and the junction held 8 bases outside the gene matches. The CDR3 is 17 residues long. Germline V gene sequence: CDR1 SGHDT, CDR2 YYEEEE. The CDR3 DNA is TGTGCCAGCAGCTTGGGGACAGGAGTACTTACCTACAATGAGCAGTTCTTC. As protein: CASSLGTGVLTYNEQFF.

CDR3 bases: TGTGCCAGCAGTTACAGAGACAGCCCATATGGCTACACCTTC. This gives the protein CASSYRDSPYGYTF. V usage is TRBV6-5 and J usage is TRBJ1-2, with a weak D call TRBD1 (5 bases). This CDR3 region has 14 residues. Trimming took off 2 bases at V and 5 bases at J, with 12 bases between the two ends. Germline values: CDR1 MNHEY, CDR2 SVGAGI.

This clone has just a few counts. The chain has TRBV7-9 and TRBJ2-5; TRBD1 matches 9 bases. Germline loops: CDR1 SEHNR, CDR2 FQNEAQ (reference sequence). This CDR3 has 13 amino acids. V gave up 5 bases and J gave up 5 bases; unmatched junction bases: 3. The CDR3 region has the DNA TGTGCCAGCAGCGGACAGGGGCGGGAGACCCAGTACTTC. This gives the protein CASSGQGRETQYF.

Worth noting for this clone: The junction departs from germline at one end; a sequencing error may be responsible. This chain joins TRBV7-7 and TRBJ2-1; 8 nucleotides line up with TRBD2. From germline, CDR1 is SSHAT and CDR2 FNYEAQ (reference sequence). The CDR3 is made up of 15 amino acids. CDR3 in DNA: TGTGCTAGCAGCTTAGTCACTAGCGGATACAATGAGCAGTTCTTC. Amino acid sequence: CASSLVTSGYNEQFF.

The chain couples TRBV6-5 to TRBJ2-1; D possibly corresponds to TRBD1 (6 bases). CDR3 length equals 15 residues. Germline V gene lookup returns CDR1 MNHEY and CDR2 SVGAGI. V lost 10 bases and J 1 base, leaving 17 bases between the germline ends. CDR3 coding DNA: TGTGCCACCGGACTTGGGGGCTTGTCCTACAATGAGCAGTTCTTC. Translation: CATGLGGLSYNEQFF.

V usage is TRBV6-5 and J usage is TRBJ2-7; 10 bases agree with TRBD1. Germline CDR1 and CDR2: MNHEY and SVGAGI. This CDR3 has 15 residues. The ends lost 6 bases at V and 2 bases at J; junction bases unmatched: 7. This CDR3 is CASSPDRGGPYEQYF. The CDR3 nucleotides read TGTGCCAGCAGCCCGGACAGGGGGGGACCCTACGAGCAGTACTTC.

The sample holds one count of this clone. The chain couples TRBV4-1 to TRBJ2-7, with D perhaps TRBD2 (6 bases). The CDR3 sequence is 15 residues long. V lost 1 base and J 2 bases, leaving 12 bases between the germline ends. CDR1 and CDR2 (germline): MGHRA, YSYEKL. The CDR3 region has the DNA TGCGCCAGCAGCCAAGTATCGGGAGACGCCTACGAGCAGTACTTC. It translates to CASSQVSGDAYEQYF.

The chain couples TRBV7-6 to TRBJ2-3; D uncertain. The CDR3 has 13 amino acids. V dropped 5 bases and J dropped 5 bases, with 11 bases sitting between them. The germline V gene encodes CDR1 SGHVS and CDR2 FNYEAQ. CDR3 in amino acids: CASSPNFGDTQYF. The CDR3 bases are TGTGCCAGCAGCCCTAACTTCGGAGATACGCAGTATTTT.

This clone was seen only a few times. The chain is built from TRBV10-3 and TRBJ1-2; 9 bases line up with TRBD1. V was pared by 2 bases and J by 4 bases, with 11 bases of the junction left unmatched. Germline CDR1 reads ENHRY; CDR2 reads SYGVKD. This CDR3 comprises 17 residues. This CDR3 reads CAISEPGQGTSGYGYTF. CDR3 DNA: TGTGCCATCAGTGAGCCGGGACAGGGTACTTCTGGCTATGGCTACACCTTC.

This clone was counted once. The chain is built from TRBV10-3 and TRBJ2-1; 8 positions match TRBD1. The germline V gene has CDR1 ENHRY and CDR2 SYGVKD. CDR3 size: 12 residues. Losses at the gene ends were 5 bases for V and 16 bases for J; bases not matched to a gene: 10. CDR3 region: CAISQIGQGQFF. The CDR3, as DNA: TGTGCCATCAGTCAGATAGGACAGGGCCAATTCTTC.

The chain carries TRBV28 and TRBJ2-7; 11 bases are a match to TRBD1. V dropped 7 bases and J dropped 2; count of bases not matched to a gene: 7. Germline CDR1 is MDHEN and CDR2 is SYDVKM. The CDR3 length is 15 residues. This CDR3 reads CASTGPGQGAYEQYF. The CDR3 DNA follows: TGTGCCAGCACCGGGCCGGGACAGGGGGCCTACGAGCAGTACTTC.

The chain carries TRBV15 and TRBJ2-7; D call uncertain. Trimming removed 4 bases at V and 2 bases at J, with 12 bases between. CDR1 and CDR2 from the germline V gene are LNHNV and YYDKDF (reference sequence). CDR3 length: 14 amino acids. The CDR3 DNA reads as TGTGCCACCAGCACCCTTGACACTCCCTACGAGCAGTACTTC. Amino acids: CATSTLDTPYEQYF.